The entry below gives a single T cell receptor (beta chain) sequence along with its context. The germline gene is not matched at one end of the junction; a read error may be the cause. This sample stems from a study of blood T cell repertoires in COVID-19. On the study more broadly: Researchers got acute and convalescent COVID-19 samples from the United States, Italy and Spain. PBMCs, B-cell-depleted T cells, or T cells provided the cDNA or gDNA that made up the material.

Authors' data handling: Amplification with reference gene primers provided the estimates of nucleated cell counts. Produced via immunoSEQ multiplex PCR; TCRdb's table is partial and in-frame only. The V and J calls and clone size come from that table; D and trimming were worked out from the DNA. The sample includes roughly 130,000 clones, around 81% seen only once; the top ten take roughly 9%. This CDR3 has 14 amino acids. Germline V gene sequence: CDR1 SSHAT, CDR2 FNYEAQ (reference sequence). This clonotype originated in a man aged 35-49 years with active or convalescent COVID-19. Specimen: peripheral blood. The V gene is TRBV7-7, the J gene TRBJ2-2; no clear D gene. This chain's CDR3 is CASSLQMNTGELFF. In DNA form, the CDR3 reads TGTGCTAGCAGCTTACAGATGAACACCGGGGAGCTGTTTTTT. The entire variable domain, with the rest obtained from reference TRBV7-7 and TRBJ2-2, is as follows: GAGVSQSPRYKVTKRGQDVTLRCDPISSHATLYWYQQALGQGPEFLTYFNYEAQPDKSGLPSDRFSAERPEGSISTLTIQRTEQRDSAMYRCASSLQMNTGELFFGEGSRLTVL.